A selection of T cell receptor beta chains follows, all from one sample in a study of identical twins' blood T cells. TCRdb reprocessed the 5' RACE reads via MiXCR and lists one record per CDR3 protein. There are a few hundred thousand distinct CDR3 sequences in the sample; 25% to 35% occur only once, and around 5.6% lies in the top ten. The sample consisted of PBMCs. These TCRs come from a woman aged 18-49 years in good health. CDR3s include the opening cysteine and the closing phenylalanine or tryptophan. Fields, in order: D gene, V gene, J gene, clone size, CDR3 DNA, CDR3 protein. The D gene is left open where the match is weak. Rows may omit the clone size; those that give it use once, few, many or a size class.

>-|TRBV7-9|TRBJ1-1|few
TGTGCCAGCAGCCCGAACCCCCCCACTGAAGCTTTCTTT
CASSPNPPTEAFF
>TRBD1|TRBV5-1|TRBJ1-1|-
TGCGCCAGCTTAGAATTCACAGGGGTGAACACTGAAGCTTTCTTT
CASLEFTGVNTEAFF
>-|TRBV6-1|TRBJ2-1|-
TGTGCCAGCACTGAACATCAGGGATTAAGTGAGCAGTTCTTC
CASTEHQGLSEQFF
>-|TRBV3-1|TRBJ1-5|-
TGTGCCAGCAGCCAAGCGGGACAGCCCCAGCATTTT
CASSQAGQPQHF
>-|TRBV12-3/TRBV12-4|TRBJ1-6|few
TGTGCCAGCGGCCCCCAGGGTGCTTCACCCCTCCACTTT
CASGPQGASPLHF
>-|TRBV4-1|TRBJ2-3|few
TGCGCCAGCAGCGATCCTATCAGGGGCCGGGCAGATACGCAGTATTTT
CASSDPIRGRADTQYF
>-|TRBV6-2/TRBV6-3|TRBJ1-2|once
TGTGCCAGCAGTTACTCCAGAGAACGGTACTACACCTTC
CASSYSRERYYTF
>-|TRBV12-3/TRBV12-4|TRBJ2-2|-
TGTGCCGGTTTACCTAGCACCGGGGAGCTGTTTTTT
CAGLPSTGELFF
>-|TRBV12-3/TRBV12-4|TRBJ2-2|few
TGTGCCAGTAGTTTCATGGGCGGGGAGCTGTTTTTT
CASSFMGGELFF
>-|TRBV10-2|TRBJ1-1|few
TGCGCCAGCCGTGGGGCGGGGAAGACTGAAGCTTTCTTT
CASRGAGKTEAFF
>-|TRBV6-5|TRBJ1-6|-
TGTGCCAGCAGAAGGATGTCGAATTCACCCCTCCACTTT
CASRRMSNSPLHF
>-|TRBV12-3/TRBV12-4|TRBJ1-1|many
TGTGCCAGCAGTCTGATGGGCACTGAAGCTCTCTTT
CASSLMGTEALF
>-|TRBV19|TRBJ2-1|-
TGTGCCAGTAGTCCCAGACTAGTGAAGAGTTTGGACAATGAGCAGTTCTTC
CASSPRLVKSLDNEQFF
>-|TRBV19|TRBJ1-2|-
TGTGCCAGTAGTATAGTGCCAGGCTATGGCTACACCTTC
CASSIVPGYGYTF
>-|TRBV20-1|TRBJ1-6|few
TGCAGTGCTAGGGGGACGGGAAATAATTCACCCCTCCACTTT
CSARGTGNNSPLHF
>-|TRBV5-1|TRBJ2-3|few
TGCGCCAGCAGCCCGCAGCGCATCGGCACAGATACGCAGTATTTT
CASSPQRIGTDTQYF
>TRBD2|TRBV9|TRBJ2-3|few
TGTGCCAGCAGCGTTTCCCCTAGCGGGAATGTAGCTAGCACAGATACGCAGTATTTT
CASSVSPSGNVASTDTQYF
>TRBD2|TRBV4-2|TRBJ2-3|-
TGTGCCAGCAGCCAAGGCTCAAGCGGGGGGGCAGATACGCAGTATTTT
CASSQGSSGGADTQYF
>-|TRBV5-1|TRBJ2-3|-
TGCGCCAGCGCCCGAGGTGGAGGTAGCACAGATACGCAGTATTTT
CASARGGGSTDTQYF
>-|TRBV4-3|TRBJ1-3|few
TGCGCCAGCAGCCAAACAGGGACTGGAAACACCATATATTTT
CASSQTGTGNTIYF
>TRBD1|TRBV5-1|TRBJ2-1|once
TGCGCCAGCAGCTCCATGACAGGGGAGTACTACAATGAGCAGTTCTTC
CASSSMTGEYYNEQFF
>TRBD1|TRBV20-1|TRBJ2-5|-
TGCAGTGCTAGAGATCGGAGGCAGGGGGCTATTCAAGAGACCCAGTACTTC
CSARDRRQGAIQETQYF
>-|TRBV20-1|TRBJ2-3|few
TGCAGTGCTAGAGGGGGGTCAGATACGCAGTATTTT
CSARGGSDTQYF
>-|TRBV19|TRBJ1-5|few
TGTGCCAGTAGTACGGACAGTGGGGCTCAGCCCCAGCATTTT
CASSTDSGAQPQHF
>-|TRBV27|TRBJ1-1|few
TGTGCCAGCAGTTGGGGGACCGGAGGTTCTGAAGCTTTCTTT
CASSWGTGGSEAFF
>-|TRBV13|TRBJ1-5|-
TGTGCCAGCAGCTTAGGCGGGCCGGATAGCAATCAGCCCCAGCATTTT
CASSLGGPDSNQPQHF
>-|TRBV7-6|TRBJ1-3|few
TGTGCCAGCAGCTTAGCCCCGGGACGTCTCTCTGGAAACACCATATATTTT
CASSLAPGRLSGNTIYF
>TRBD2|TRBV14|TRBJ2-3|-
TGTGCCAGCAGCCAAGTCGGCGGGGGGCCTAGCACAGATACGCAGTATTTT
CASSQVGGGPSTDTQYF
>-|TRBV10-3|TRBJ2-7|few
TGTGCCATCAGTGAGCGGATTCCTGTGAGCGAGCAGTACTTC
CAISERIPVSEQYF
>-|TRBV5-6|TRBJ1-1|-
TGTGCCAGCAGCCCCCTGGGTGGAGATGTCACTGAAGCTTTCTTT
CASSPLGGDVTEAFF
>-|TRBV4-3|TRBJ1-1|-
TGCGCCAGCAGCCAAGACGGCGTGAGGGAGGCTGAAGCTTTCTTT
CASSQDGVREAEAFF
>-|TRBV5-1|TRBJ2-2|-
TGCGCCAGCAGTGGCCCGCAGAACACCGGGGAGCTGTTTTTT
CASSGPQNTGELFF
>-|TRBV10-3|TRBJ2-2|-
TGTGCCATCAGTGAGCCCGGAACCGGGGATCTGTTTTTT
CAISEPGTGDLFF
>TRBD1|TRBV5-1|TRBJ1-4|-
TGCGCCAGTAGCTTAGACCTTCGACAGGGAGGATTGCACGGAAAACTGTTTTTT
CASSLDLRQGGLHGKLFF
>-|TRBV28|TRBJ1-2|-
TGTGCCAGCAGTAGGCAGCACTATGGCTACACCTTC
CASSRQHYGYTF
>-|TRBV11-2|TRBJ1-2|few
TGTGCCAGCAGCTCTGGCCTAGATGGCTACACCTTC
CASSSGLDGYTF
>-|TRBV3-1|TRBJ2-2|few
TGTGCCAGCAGCCACTTGGGCGGGGTTAACACCGGGGAGCTGTTTTTT
CASSHLGGVNTGELFF
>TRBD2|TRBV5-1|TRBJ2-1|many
TGCGCCAGCAGCCCTCAGACTAGCGGGCCGCACAATGAGCAGTTCTTC
CASSPQTSGPHNEQFF
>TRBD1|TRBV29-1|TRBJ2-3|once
TGCGGCGTTGACAGGGACGGGACGCAGTATTTT
CGVDRDGTQYF
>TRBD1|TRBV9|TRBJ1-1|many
TGTGCCAGCAGCCTCCAGGGACAGGGGAACACTGAAGCTTTCTTT
CASSLQGQGNTEAFF
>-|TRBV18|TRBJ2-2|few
TGTGCCAGCTCCCACGTTCACTCCGGGGAGCTGTTTTTT
CASSHVHSGELFF
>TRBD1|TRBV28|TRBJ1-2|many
TGTGCCAGCAGTTTAGTCCAGGGGGGCTATGGCTACACCTTC
CASSLVQGGYGYTF
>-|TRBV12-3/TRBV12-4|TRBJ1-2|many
TGTGCCAGCACGGGACACATTAACTATGGCTACACCTTC
CASTGHINYGYTF
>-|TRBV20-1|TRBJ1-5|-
TGCAGTGCTAGAGATGGGGACGGAACTTATTATAGCAATCAGCCCCAGCATTTT
CSARDGDGTYYSNQPQHF
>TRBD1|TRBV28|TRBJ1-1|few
TGTGCCAGTTGGGACAGATACACTGAAGCTTTCTTT
CASWDRYTEAFF
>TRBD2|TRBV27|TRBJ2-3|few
TGTGCCAGCCGGCTTTCGCGGGAGTTGGCAGATACGCAGTATTTT
CASRLSRELADTQYF
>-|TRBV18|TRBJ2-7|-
TGTGCCAGCTCACCCGATCGGGGCTCCTACGAGCAGTACTTC
CASSPDRGSYEQYF
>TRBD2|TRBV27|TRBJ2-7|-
TGTGCCAGCAGCCTGGGACTAGCGGGATCCGAGCAGTACTTC
CASSLGLAGSEQYF
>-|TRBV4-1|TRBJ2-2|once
TGCGCCAGCAGCCAAGCTCATCTATACACCGGGGAGCTGTTTTTT
CASSQAHLYTGELFF
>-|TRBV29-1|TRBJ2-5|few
TGCAGCGTAAATGATGGTTTAGAGACCCAGTACTTC
CSVNDGLETQYF
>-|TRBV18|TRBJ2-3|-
TGTGCCAGCTCACCACCCCTGCGTAGCACAGATACGCAGTATTTT
CASSPPLRSTDTQYF
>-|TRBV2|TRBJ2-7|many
TGTGCCAGCCGGCCAGGGGAGTCCTACGAGCAGTACTTC
CASRPGESYEQYF
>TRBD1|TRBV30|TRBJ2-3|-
TGTGCCTGGACTCTTCCCGCGGACAGGGAGAATAGCCCTTATAGCACAGATACGCAGTATTTT
CAWTLPADRENSPYSTDTQYF